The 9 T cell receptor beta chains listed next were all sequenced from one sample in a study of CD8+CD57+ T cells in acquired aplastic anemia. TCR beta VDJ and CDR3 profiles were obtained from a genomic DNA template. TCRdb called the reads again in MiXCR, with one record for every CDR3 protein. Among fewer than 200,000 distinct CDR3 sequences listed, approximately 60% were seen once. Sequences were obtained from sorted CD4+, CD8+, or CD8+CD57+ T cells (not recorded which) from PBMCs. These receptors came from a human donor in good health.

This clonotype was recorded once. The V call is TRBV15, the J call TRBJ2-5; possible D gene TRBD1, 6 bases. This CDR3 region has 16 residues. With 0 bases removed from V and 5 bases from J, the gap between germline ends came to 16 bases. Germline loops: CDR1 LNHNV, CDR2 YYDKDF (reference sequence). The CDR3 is CATSRDWGRSWETQYF. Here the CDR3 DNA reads TGTGCCACCAGCAGAGATTGGGGGCGATCCTGGGAGACCCAGTACTTC.

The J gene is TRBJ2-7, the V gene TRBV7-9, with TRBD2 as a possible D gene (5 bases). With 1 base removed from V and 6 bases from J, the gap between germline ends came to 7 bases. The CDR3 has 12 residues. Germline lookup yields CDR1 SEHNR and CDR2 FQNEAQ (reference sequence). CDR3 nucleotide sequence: TGTGCCAGCAGCTTAGTTACTAGCGAGCAGTACTTC. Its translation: CASSLVTSEQYF.

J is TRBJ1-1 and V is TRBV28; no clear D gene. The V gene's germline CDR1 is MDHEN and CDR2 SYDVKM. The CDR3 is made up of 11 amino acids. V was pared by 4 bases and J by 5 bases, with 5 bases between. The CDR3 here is CASSSRTEAFF. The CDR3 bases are TGTGCCAGCAGTTCGAGGACTGAAGCTTTCTTT.

The CDR3 nucleotides are TGCGCCAGCAGCTTGGGACTGAGGAGCTCCTACGAGCAGTACTTC. Translation: CASSLGLRSSYEQYF. The chain joins TRBV5-1 to TRBJ2-7, with D unresolved. The germline gives CDR1 SGHRS, CDR2 YFSETQ. There are 15 residues in the CDR3. The ends were cut back, 0 bases at V and 0 bases at J, with 10 bases in the middle.

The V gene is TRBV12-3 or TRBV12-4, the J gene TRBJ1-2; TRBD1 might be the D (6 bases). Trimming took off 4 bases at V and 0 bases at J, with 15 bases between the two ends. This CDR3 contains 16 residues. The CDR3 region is CASSSGRTASNYGYTF. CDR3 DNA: TGTGCCAGCAGTTCGGGGAGGACAGCTTCTAACTATGGCTACACCTTC.

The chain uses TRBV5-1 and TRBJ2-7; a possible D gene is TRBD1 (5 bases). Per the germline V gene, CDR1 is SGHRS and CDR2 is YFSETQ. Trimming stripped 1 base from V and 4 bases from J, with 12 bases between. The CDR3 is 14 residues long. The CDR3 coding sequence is TGCGCCAGCAGCTTGACAGGCGAACCTTACGAGCAGTACTTC. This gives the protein CASSLTGEPYEQYF.

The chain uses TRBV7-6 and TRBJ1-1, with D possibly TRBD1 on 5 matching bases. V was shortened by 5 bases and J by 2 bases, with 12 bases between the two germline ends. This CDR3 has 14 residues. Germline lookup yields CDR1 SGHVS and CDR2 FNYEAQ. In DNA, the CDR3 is TGTGCCAGCAGCCAGGGACTTTCAAACACTGAAGCTTTCTTT. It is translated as CASSQGLSNTEAFF. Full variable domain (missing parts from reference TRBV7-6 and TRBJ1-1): GAGVSQSPRYKVTKRGQDVALRCDPISGHVSLYWYRQALGQGPEFLTYFNYEAQQDKSGLPNDRFSAERPEGSISTLTIQRTEQRDSAMYRCASSQGLSNTEAFFGQGTRLTVV.

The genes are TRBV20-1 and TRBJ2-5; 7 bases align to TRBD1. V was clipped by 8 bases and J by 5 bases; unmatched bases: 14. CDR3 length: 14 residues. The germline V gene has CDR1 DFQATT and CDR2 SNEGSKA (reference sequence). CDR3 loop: CSQGGTGALETQYF. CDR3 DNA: TGCAGTCAAGGGGGCACAGGGGCCTTGGAGACCCAGTACTTC.

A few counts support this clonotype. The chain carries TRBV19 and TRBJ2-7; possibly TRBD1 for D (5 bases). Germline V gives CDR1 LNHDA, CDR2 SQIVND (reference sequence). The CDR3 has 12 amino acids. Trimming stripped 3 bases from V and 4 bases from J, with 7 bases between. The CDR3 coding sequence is TGTGCCAGTAGTATTGGGGCTTACGAGCAGTACTTC. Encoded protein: CASSIGAYEQYF.